One sample yielded the 7 T cell receptor beta chains listed below, sequenced in a study of patients and donors after allogeneic stem cell transplantation. Each CDR3 protein is one row after TCRdb ran MiXCR on the RT-PCR reads. The sample includes 150,000 to 200,000 distinct CDR3 sequences, roughly 30% of them seen just once. Sequenced input: blood, either unsorted or a sorted T cell fraction (not recorded which). All receptors derive from a human donor who was either an allogeneic HSCT recipient or a stem cell or donor lymphocyte infusion donor (not recorded which). It is not recorded whose cells these are; they may come from a transplant donor.

V usage is TRBV21-1 and J usage is TRBJ1-5; the table gives TRBD1 as D, unverified against the DNA. TRBV21-1 is noted as a pseudogene. This CDR3 has 15 amino acids. CDR3 DNA: TGTGCCAGCAGCAGCGACAGGGATTGCAATCAGCCCCAGCATTTT. Protein: CASSSDRDCNQPQHF.

The chain combines TRBV7-9 with TRBJ2-5; 9 positions match TRBD1. Germline V gene sequence: CDR1 SEHNR, CDR2 FQNEAQ (reference sequence). The CDR3 is made up of 16 amino acids. V was pared by 3 bases and J by 1 base, with 6 bases of the junction left unmatched. The CDR3 reads CASSFNRQGGQETQYF. CDR3 in DNA: TGTGCCAGCAGCTTCAATCGACAGGGGGGCCAAGAGACCCAGTACTTC. The whole variable domain, filled in from reference TRBV7-9 and TRBJ2-5, reads DTGVSQNPRHKITKRGQNVTFRCDPISEHNRLYWYRQTLGQGPEFLTYFQNEAQLEKSRLLSDRFSAERPKGSFSTLEIQRTEQGDSAMYLCASSFNRQGGQETQYFGPGTRLLVL.

The chain couples TRBV15 to TRBJ2-1; D is undetermined. The CDR3 runs to 16 residues. Germline V gives CDR1 LNHNV, CDR2 YYDKDF (reference sequence). V was shortened by 1 base and J by 0 bases, with 10 bases between the two germline ends. The CDR3 nucleotides read TGTGCCACCAGCAGAGGAACGCCAAGCTCCTACAATGAGCAGTTCTTC. Protein product: CATSRGTPSSYNEQFF.

The V call is TRBV20-1, the J call TRBJ2-7; no reliable D call. V lost 2 bases, J lost 5 bases, and 22 bases lay in between. Looked up from germline, CDR1 is DFQATT and CDR2 is SNEGSKA (reference sequence). The CDR3 covers 16 residues. This CDR3 is CSARRPPDGRVHEQYF. In DNA, the CDR3 is TGCAGTGCTAGACGACCCCCCGACGGCCGGGTCCACGAGCAGTACTTC.

This chain uses TRBV3-1 with TRBJ2-2; D remains ambiguous. The CDR3 spans 14 residues. Trimming removed 2 bases at V and 0 bases at J, with 4 bases between. Germline CDR1 LGHDT, CDR2 YNNKEL (reference sequence). CDR3 sequence: CASSQFANTGELFF. The CDR3 region has the DNA TGTGCCAGCAGCCAATTTGCGAACACCGGGGAGCTGTTTTTT.

The chain has TRBV6-5 and TRBJ2-4; D is possibly TRBD2 (5 bases). The CDR3 covers 16 residues. With 1 base removed from V and 6 bases from J, the gap between germline ends came to 16 bases. The V gene's germline CDR1 is MNHEY and CDR2 SVGAGI. The CDR3 is CASSYWSRGSGNIQYF. The CDR3 nucleotides are TGTGCCAGCAGTTACTGGTCCCGGGGTAGTGGAAACATTCAGTACTTC.

V and J are TRBV24-1 and TRBJ2-3; D may be TRBD1 (6 bases). The CDR3 sequence is 16 residues long. The V end lost 0 bases, the J end lost 5 bases, and 14 bases lay between the germline ends. Germline V gives CDR1 KGHDR, CDR2 SFDVKD. CDR3 in DNA: TGTGCCACCAGTGATTTGCCGGGGCAGGGGATAGATACGCAGTATTTT. Its translation is CATSDLPGQGIDTQYF.